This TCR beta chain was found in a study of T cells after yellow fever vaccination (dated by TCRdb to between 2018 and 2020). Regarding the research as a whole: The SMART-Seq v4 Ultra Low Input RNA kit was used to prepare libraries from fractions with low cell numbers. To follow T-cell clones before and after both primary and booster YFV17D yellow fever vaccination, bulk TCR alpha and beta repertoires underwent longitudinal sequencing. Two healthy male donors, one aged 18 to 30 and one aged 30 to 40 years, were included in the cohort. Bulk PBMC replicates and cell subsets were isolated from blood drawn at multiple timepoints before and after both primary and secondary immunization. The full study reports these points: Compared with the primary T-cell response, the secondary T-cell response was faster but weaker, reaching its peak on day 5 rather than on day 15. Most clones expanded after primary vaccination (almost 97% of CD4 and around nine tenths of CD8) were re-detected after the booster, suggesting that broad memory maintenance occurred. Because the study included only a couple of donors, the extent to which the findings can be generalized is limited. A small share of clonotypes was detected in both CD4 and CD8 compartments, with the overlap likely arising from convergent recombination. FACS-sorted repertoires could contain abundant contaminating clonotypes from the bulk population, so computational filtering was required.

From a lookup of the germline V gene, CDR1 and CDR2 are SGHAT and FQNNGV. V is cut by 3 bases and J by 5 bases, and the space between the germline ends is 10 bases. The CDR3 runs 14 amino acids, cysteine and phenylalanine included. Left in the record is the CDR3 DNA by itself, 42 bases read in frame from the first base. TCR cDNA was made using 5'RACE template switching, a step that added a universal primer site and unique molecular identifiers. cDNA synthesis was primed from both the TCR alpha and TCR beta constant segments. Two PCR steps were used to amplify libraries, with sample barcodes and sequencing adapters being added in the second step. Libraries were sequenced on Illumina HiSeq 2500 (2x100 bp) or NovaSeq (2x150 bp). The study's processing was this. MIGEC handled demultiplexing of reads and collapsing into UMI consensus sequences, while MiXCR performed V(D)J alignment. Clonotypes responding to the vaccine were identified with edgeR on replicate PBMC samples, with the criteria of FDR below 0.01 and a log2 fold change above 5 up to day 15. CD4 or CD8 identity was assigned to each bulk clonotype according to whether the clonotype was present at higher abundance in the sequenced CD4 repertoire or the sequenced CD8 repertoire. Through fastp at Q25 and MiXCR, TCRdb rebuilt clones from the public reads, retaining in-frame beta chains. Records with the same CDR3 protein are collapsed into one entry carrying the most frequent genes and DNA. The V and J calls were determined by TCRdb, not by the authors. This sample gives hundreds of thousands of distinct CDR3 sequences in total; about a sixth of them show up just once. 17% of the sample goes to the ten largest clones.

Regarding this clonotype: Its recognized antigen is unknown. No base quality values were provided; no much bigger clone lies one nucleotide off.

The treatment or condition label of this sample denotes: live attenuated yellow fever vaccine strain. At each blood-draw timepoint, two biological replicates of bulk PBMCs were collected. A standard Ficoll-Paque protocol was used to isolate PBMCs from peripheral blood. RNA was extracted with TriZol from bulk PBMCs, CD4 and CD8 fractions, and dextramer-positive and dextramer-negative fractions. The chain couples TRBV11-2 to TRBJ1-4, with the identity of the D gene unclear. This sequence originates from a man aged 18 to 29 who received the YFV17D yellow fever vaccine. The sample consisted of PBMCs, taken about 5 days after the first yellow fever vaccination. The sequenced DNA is TGTGCCAGCAGCTTCGTAGCGGAAAATGAAAAACTGTTTTTT. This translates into CASSFVAENEKLFF. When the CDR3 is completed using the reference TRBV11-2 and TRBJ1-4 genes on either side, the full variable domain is EAGVAQSPRYKIIEKRQSVAFWCNPISGHATLYWYQQILGQGPKLLIQFQNNGVVDDSQLPKDRFSAERLKGVDSTLKIQPAKLEDSAVYLCASSFVAENEKLFFGSGTQLSVL.